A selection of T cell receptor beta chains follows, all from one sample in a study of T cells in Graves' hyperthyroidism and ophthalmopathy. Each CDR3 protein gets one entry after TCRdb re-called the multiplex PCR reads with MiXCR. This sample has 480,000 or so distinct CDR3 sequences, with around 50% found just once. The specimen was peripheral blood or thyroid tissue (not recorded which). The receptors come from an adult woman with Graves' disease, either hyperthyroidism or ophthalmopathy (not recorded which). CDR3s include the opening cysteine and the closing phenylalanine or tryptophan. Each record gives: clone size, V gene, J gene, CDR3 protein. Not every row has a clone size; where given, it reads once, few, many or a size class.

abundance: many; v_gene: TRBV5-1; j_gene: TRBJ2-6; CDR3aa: CASSVLQGAGANVLTF
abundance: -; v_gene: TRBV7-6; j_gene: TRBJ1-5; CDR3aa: CASSFTGSPFEPQHF
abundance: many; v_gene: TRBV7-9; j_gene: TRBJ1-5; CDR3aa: CANSFGQGGQPQHF
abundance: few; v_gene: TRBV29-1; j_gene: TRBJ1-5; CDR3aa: CSVAPDSNQPQHF
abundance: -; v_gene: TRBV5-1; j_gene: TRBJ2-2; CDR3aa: CASRGGYNTGELFF
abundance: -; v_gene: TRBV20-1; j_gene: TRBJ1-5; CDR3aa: CSARAKGAALGPQHF
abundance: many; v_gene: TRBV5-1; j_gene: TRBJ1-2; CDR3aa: CASSLAGNGYTF
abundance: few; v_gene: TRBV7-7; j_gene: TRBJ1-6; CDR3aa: CASSPLPNSPLHF
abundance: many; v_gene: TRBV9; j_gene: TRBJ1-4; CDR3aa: CASSVGGQRGEKLFF
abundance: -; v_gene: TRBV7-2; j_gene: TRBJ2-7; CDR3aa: CASSLRTGASHEQYF
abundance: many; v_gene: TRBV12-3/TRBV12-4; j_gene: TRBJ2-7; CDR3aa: CASSYQPVGALQYF
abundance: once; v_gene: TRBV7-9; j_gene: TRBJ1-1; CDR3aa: CASRLGNTEAFF
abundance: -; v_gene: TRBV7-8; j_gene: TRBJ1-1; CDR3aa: CASSQRPGRTEAFF
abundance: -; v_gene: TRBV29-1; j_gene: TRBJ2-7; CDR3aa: CSGRFGTSGRKEQYF
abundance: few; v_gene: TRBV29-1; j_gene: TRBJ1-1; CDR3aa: CSVEDSPRAAEAFF
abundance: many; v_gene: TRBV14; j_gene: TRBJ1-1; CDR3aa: CASSQTGGDTEAFF
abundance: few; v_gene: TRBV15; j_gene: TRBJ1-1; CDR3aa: CATSRVAGVNTEAFF
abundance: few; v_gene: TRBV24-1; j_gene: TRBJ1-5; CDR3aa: CATSDLEGGQPQHF
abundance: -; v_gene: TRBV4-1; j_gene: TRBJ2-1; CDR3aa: CASSPTENNEQFF
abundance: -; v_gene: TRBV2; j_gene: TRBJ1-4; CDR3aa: CASSALGGRGEKLFF
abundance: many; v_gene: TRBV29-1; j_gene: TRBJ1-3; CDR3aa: CSPGGGNTIYF
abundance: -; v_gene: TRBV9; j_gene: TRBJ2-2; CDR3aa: CASSVDGASWELFF
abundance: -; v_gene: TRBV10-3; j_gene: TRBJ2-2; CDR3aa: CAIRASGSTGELFF
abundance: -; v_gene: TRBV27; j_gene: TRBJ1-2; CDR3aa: CASSSGYRQVPYGYTF
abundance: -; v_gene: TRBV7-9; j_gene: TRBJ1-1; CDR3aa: CASGEDNTEAFF
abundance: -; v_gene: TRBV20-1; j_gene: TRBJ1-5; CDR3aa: CSSRGPGRPQHF
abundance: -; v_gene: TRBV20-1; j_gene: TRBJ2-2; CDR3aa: CSAQDFTGELFF
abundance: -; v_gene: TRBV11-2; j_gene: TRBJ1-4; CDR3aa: CASSFTAGDEKLFF
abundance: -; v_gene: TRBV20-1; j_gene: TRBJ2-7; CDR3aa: CSARQGDEQYF
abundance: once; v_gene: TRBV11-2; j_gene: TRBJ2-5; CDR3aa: CASSRRGQQETQYF
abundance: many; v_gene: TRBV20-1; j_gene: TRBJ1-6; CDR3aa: CSAIGTVDNSPLHF
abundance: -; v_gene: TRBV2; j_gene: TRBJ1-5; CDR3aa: CASRAGTAAGPQHF
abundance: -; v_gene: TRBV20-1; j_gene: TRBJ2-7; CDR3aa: CSARDATSGGSYEQYF
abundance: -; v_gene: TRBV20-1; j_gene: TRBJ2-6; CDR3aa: CSGRGGLSGANVLTF
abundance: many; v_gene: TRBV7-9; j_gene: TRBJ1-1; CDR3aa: CASSFGQPKTEAFF
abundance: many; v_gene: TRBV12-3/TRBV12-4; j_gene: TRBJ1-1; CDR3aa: CASRPGQILGEAFF
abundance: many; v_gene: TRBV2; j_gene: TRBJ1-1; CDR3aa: CASSGQRGTEAFF
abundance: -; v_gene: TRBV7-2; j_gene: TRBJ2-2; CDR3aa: CAGSRTSGNTGELFF
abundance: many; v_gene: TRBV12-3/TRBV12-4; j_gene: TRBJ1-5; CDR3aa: CASSLTTGGHQPQHF
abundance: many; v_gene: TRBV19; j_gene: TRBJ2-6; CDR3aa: CASSLWTGYGANVLTF
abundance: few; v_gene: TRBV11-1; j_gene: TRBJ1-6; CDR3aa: CATGHPNSPLHF
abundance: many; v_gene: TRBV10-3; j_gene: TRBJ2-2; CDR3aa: CAISGAGGANTGELFF
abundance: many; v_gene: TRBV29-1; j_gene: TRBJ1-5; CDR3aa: CSAETGGGQPQHF
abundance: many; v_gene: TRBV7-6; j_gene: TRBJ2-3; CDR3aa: CASSPSGRAPDTQYF
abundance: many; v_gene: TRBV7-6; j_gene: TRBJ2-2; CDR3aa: CASSFLFEGELFF
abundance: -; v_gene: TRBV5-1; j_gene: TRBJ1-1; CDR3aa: CASSLGRGRTNEAFF